One sample yielded the 13 T cell receptor beta chains listed below, sequenced in a study of chemoradiotherapy in HPV16-positive cancers. TCRdb's table, derived via immunoSEQ multiplex PCR, lists solely in-frame clones and lacks some. Of 20,000 to 25,000 clones in the sample, around 87% were seen once. Here the sequenced sample was blood, taken from a patient who underwent chemoradiotherapy. The receptors here all came from a human donor with HPV-associated anogenital cancer.

V is TRBV10-3 and J is TRBJ2-1; D is ambiguous. The CDR3 spans 12 residues. Germline values: CDR1 ENHRY, CDR2 SYGVKD. V shed 5 bases and J shed 9 bases, with 11 bases lying between them. The CDR3 sequence: CAISHLVTEQFF. In DNA, the CDR3 is TGTGCCATCAGTCATTTGGTAACTGAGCAGTTCTTC.

The J gene is TRBJ1-6, the V gene TRBV6-4; D might be TRBD1 (6 bases). The CDR3 is made up of 14 amino acids. The V end lost 6 bases, the J end lost 15 bases, and 21 bases lay between the germline ends. Germline lookup yields CDR1 MRHNA and CDR2 SNTAGT. CDR3 amino acids: CASREGQGILLLHF. The CDR3 nucleotides read TGTGCCAGCAGGGAGGGACAAGGAATCCTACTCCTCCACTTT.

This clone was seen only a few times. The rearrangement joins TRBV18 to TRBJ2-5; maybe TRBD2 (6 bases). CDR1 KGHSH and CDR2 LQKENI come from the germline V gene. V was shortened by 3 bases and J by 5 bases, with 16 bases between the two germline ends. The CDR3 is 15 amino acids. CDR3 residues: CASSPLSSAGETQYF. DNA for the CDR3: TGTGCCAGCTCACCGCTTTCTAGCGCCGGGGAGACCCAGTACTTC.

The V call is TRBV10-2, the J call TRBJ2-3; 7 bases are shared with TRBD2. V lost 7 bases to trimming and J lost 4 bases; unmatched junction nucleotides: 8. The CDR3 totals 14 residues. Germline V gene data show CDR1 as WSHSY and CDR2 as SAAADI. CDR3 amino acids: CASKLAGAADTQYF. CDR3 bases: TGCGCCAGCAAACTTGCGGGAGCGGCAGATACGCAGTATTTT.

This sequence joins TRBV19 and TRBJ2-1, with 7 bases fitting TRBD2. This CDR3 has 13 amino acids. Germline CDR1 reads LNHDA; CDR2 reads SQIVND (reference sequence). The J segment lost 8 bases and the V segment lost 10 bases, leaving 11 bases of the junction unmatched. CDR3 in DNA: TGTGCCACGATCGGGGGGATACTTCATGAGCAGTTCTTC. The encoded protein is CATIGGILHEQFF.

The chain has TRBV6-1 and TRBJ2-5; unclear D gene. This CDR3 contains 13 residues. Trimming removed 3 bases at V and 8 bases at J, with 13 bases between. Germline V CDR1 and CDR2: MNHNS, SASEGT. The CDR3 region is CASSDGLGNTQYF. DNA of the CDR3: TGTGCCAGCAGTGACGGGTTGGGGAATACCCAGTACTTC.

This clone has only one observation. The CDR3 sequence: CASSPRTGTNTDTQYF. CDR3 nucleotides: TGTGCCAGCAGCCCGCGGACAGGTACTAACACAGATACGCAGTATTTT. V gene TRBV7-3 combines with J gene TRBJ2-3; 7 nucleotides agree with TRBD1. From germline, CDR1 is SGHTA and CDR2 FQGTGA. This CDR3 is built from 16 residues. V shed 5 bases and J 2 bases; nucleotides not matched to a gene: 10.

V usage is TRBV9 and J usage is TRBJ2-5; TRBD1 matches 10 bases. The CDR3 consists of 15 residues. Germline CDR1 and CDR2: SGDLS and YYNGEE. Unmatched junction bases numbered 5, after V lost 3 bases and J lost 3 bases. The CDR3 reads CASSGTGTGEETQYF. The CDR3 DNA reads as TGTGCCAGCAGCGGGACCGGGACAGGGGAAGAGACCCAGTACTTC.

This clone was seen a single time. The CDR3 spells CASSLEMGSTDTQYF. CDR3 nucleotide sequence: TGTGCCAGCAGCTTAGAGATGGGGAGCACAGATACGCAGTATTTT. J is TRBJ2-3 and V is TRBV7-9; no clear D. The CDR3 runs 15 residues. V was shortened by 1 base and J by 0 bases, with 8 bases between the two germline ends. CDR1 is SEHNR, CDR2 FQNEAQ, per germline (reference sequence).

The V gene is TRBV2, the J gene TRBJ2-3; 14 positions agree with TRBD2. The germline gives CDR1 SNHLY, CDR2 FYNNEI. V trimming: 5 bases; J trimming: 0 bases; junction bases outside the gene matches: 10. This CDR3 is 19 amino acids long. The CDR3 DNA reads TGTGCCAGCAGTCGACTAGCGGGAGGGTCTCGATCTAGCACAGATACGCAGTATTTT. Translated, it gives CASSRLAGGSRSSTDTQYF. Together with reference TRBV2 and TRBJ2-3, the CDR3 gives the full variable domain: EPEVTQTPSHQVTQMGQEVILRCVPISNHLYFYWYRQILGQKVEFLVSFYNNEISEKSEIFDDQFSVERPDGSNFTLKIRSTKLEDSAMYFCASSRLAGGSRSSTDTQYFGPGTRLTVL.

V and J are TRBV6-5 and TRBJ1-1; D is perhaps TRBD1 (5 bases). Trimming stripped 0 bases from V and 7 bases from J, with 9 bases between. This CDR3 is built from 13 residues. CDR1 and CDR2 (germline): MNHEY, SVGAGI. The CDR3 loop is CASSYSQGVEAFF. The CDR3 DNA is TGTGCCAGCAGTTACTCGCAGGGAGTTGAAGCTTTCTTT.

This clone showed up just once. The chain links TRBV12-5 to TRBJ2-7; D may be TRBD1 (5 bases). The CDR3 extends over 12 amino acids. The ends were cut back, 5 bases at V and 4 bases at J, with 9 bases in the middle. Per the germline V gene, CDR1 is LGHNT and CDR2 is FRNRAP. The CDR3 loop reads CASGRQRYEQYF. CDR3 sequence (DNA): TGTGCTAGTGGTCGACAGAGATACGAGCAGTACTTC. The variable domain in full, with the rest retrieved from reference TRBV12-5 and TRBJ2-7, is DARVTQTPRHKVTEMGQEVTMRCQPILGHNTVFWYRQTMMQGLELLAYFRNRAPLDDSGMPKDRFSAEMPDATLATLKIQPSEPRDSAVYFCASGRQRYEQYFGPGTRLTVT.

Comment on this clone: Other DNA sequences in this sample translate to the same CDR3. This chain uses TRBV18 with TRBJ2-7, with D hard to call. CDR1 is KGHSH, CDR2 LQKENI, per germline. V lost 0 bases and J 4 bases, leaving 7 bases between the germline ends. The CDR3 extends over 13 amino acids. The CDR3 here is CASSPPKVYEQYF. For the CDR3, the DNA is TGTGCCAGCTCACCACCGAAGGTTTACGAGCAGTACTTC.